This T cell receptor beta chain appears in the sequencing data of a study of OX40 agonist ivuxolimab in advanced cancers. Study context: Hepatocellular carcinoma, melanoma, renal cell or head and neck cancer occurred in dose-escalation patients. Participants could have had prior anti-PD-1, anti-PD-L1 or anti-CTLA-4 therapy, and around 40% had some.

Comment on this clone: Its antigen is unidentified.

Profiled with immunoSEQ multiplex PCR; TCRdb holds only in-frame clones, not every one. The sample consists of approximately 70,000 clones, about 81% of them appearing once. General study points: The antigens recognized by the expanded peripheral T cells, that is their antigen specificity, were not determined. CD8+ T cells (on average) carried more expanded clones than CD4+ T cells.

This receptor was identified in an adult with an advanced solid tumor such as melanoma, head and neck, liver or kidney cancer. The material sequenced was CD4+ or CD8+ T cells sorted from blood, taken in a trial of the OX40 agonist ivuxolimab.

CDR3 sequence (DNA): TGTGCCAGCAGTCGAGGCGGGGGGGGATGGAACATTCAGTACTTC. This codes for CASSRGGGGWNIQYF. V is TRBV28 and J is TRBJ2-4; 9 bases match TRBD2. There are 15 residues in the CDR3. Germline CDR1 reads MDHEN; CDR2 reads SYDVKM. J gave up 7 bases and V 5 bases, and 9 bases lay outside the gene matches.